These T cell receptor beta chains were read from a single sample in a study of blood T cell repertoires in COVID-19. Assay used: immunoSEQ multiplex PCR; TCRdb lists only in-frame clones, some missing. The profile covers some 190,000 clones, with 88% appearing a single time and 1.5% to 2% taken by the ten largest. Sequencing was carried out using peripheral blood. Every receptor here comes from a man younger than 30 with active or convalescent COVID-19. CDR3s include the opening cysteine and the closing phenylalanine or tryptophan. The D gene is left open where the match is weak. Clone size is shown for a subset of rows, as once, few, many or a class of expanded clone.

clone size	V gene	J gene	CDR3 length	D gene	CDR3 protein	CDR3 DNA
NA	TRBV11-2	TRBJ2-5	15	NA	CASSLRGTLQETQYF	TGTGCCAGCAGCTTGCGTGGGACATTACAAGAGACCCAGTACTTC
few	TRBV4-1	TRBJ1-1	17	NA	CASSQDGGSRGLTEAFF	TGCGCCAGCAGCCAAGATGGCGGTTCCAGGGGCTTGACTGAAGCTTTCTTT
NA	TRBV7-8	TRBJ1-2	15	TRBD1	CASSPSRQGASGYTF	TGTGCCAGCAGCCCTAGCCGCCAGGGGGCGTCTGGCTACACCTTC
NA	TRBV6-1	TRBJ1-1	16	NA	CASSASIRAMNTEAFF	TGTGCCAGCAGTGCTAGTATCAGGGCCATGAACACTGAAGCTTTCTTT
NA	TRBV19	TRBJ2-2	17	NA	CASSNQVVSTSPGELFF	TGTGCCAGTAGTAACCAGGTGGTGTCCACTAGCCCCGGGGAGCTGTTTTTT
NA	TRBV12-3/TRBV12-4	TRBJ2-1	13	TRBD1	CASSLDRGGEQFF	TGTGCCAGCAGTTTGGACAGGGGTGGTGAGCAGTTCTTC
NA	TRBV5-1	TRBJ2-1	16	TRBD2	CASSLENSGFIHEQFF	TGCGCCAGCAGCTTGGAAAATAGCGGGTTCATCCATGAGCAGTTCTTC
once	TRBV6-6	TRBJ1-5	15	TRBD1	CASRNRDSSNQPQHF	TGTGCCAGCAGAAACCGGGACAGTAGCAATCAGCCCCAGCATTTT
NA	TRBV30	TRBJ2-1	15	TRBD2	CAWSVGASGGDEQFF	TGTGCCTGGAGTGTAGGTGCTAGCGGGGGCGATGAGCAGTTCTTC
NA	TRBV7-9	TRBJ1-3	13	NA	CASSFSTGNTIYF	TGTGCCAGCAGCTTCTCTACTGGAAACACCATATATTTT
NA	TRBV7-8	TRBJ2-4	16	TRBD2	CASSREGSGSSSIQYF	TGTGCCAGCAGCCGAGAGGGTAGCGGGAGCTCTAGCATTCAGTACTTC
once	TRBV11-2	TRBJ2-3	14	NA	CASSSLTVSDTQYF	TGTGCCAGCAGCTCCTTGACTGTGTCGGATACGCAGTATTTT
NA	TRBV19	TRBJ2-5	16	TRBD2	CASSGPTSGSQETQYF	TGTGCCAGTAGTGGACCGACTAGCGGGAGTCAAGAGACCCAGTACTTC
NA	TRBV19	TRBJ2-5	13	TRBD2	CASGGGRGETQYF	TGTGCCAGCGGCGGCGGGAGAGGGGAGACCCAGTACTTC
NA	TRBV18	TRBJ2-2	15	TRBD2	CASSPTSVNTGELFF	TGTGCCAGCTCCCCAACTAGCGTCAACACCGGGGAGCTGTTTTTT
NA	TRBV18	TRBJ2-1	15	TRBD1	CASSYRQGKDHEQFF	TGTGCCAGCTCTTATCGACAGGGAAAAGACCATGAGCAGTTCTTC
NA	TRBV7-3	TRBJ2-1	16	TRBD1	CASSPERGQVFDEQFF	TGTGCCAGCAGCCCCGAGAGGGGACAGGTGTTTGATGAGCAGTTCTTC
NA	TRBV5-5	TRBJ1-4	16	TRBD1	CASSLGQGANNEKLFF	TGTGCCAGCAGCCTGGGGCAGGGGGCGAATAATGAAAAACTGTTTTTT